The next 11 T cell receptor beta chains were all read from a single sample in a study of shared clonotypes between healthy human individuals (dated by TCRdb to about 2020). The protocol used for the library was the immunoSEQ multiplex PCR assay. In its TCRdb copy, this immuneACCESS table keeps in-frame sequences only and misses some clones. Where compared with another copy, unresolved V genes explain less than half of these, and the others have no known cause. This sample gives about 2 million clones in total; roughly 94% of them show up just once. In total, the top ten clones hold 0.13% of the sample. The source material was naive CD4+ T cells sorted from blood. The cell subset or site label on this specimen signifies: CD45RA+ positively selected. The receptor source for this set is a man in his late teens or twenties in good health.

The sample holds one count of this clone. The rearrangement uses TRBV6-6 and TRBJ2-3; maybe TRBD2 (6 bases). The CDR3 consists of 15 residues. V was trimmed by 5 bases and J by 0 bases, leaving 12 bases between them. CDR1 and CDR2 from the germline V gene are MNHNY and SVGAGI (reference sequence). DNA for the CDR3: TGTGCCAGCAGTAAGCTGGGGACTAGCACAGATACGCAGTATTTT. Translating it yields CASSKLGTSTDTQYF.

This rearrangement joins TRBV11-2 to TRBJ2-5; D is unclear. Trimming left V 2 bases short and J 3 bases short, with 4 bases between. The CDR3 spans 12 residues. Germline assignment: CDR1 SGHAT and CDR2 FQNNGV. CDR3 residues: CASSLLKETQYF. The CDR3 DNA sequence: TGTGCCAGCAGCTTACTCAAAGAGACCCAGTACTTC.

CDR3 sequence: CAWSKQRSYNEQFF. CDR3 coding DNA: TGTGCCTGGAGTAAACAACGCTCCTACAATGAGCAGTTCTTC. The rearrangement links TRBV30 to TRBJ2-1, with D unresolved. Trimming took 2 bases from V and 0 from J, leaving 8 bases between them. Germline V gene lookup returns CDR1 GTSNPN and CDR2 SVGIG (reference sequence). The CDR3 is made up of 14 amino acids.

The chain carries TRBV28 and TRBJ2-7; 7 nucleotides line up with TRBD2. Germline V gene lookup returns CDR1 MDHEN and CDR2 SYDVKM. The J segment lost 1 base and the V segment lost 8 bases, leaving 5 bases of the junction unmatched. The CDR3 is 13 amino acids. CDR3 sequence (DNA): TGTGCCAGCGGCGGGGGATCATCCTACGAGCAGTACTTC. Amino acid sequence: CASGGGSSYEQYF. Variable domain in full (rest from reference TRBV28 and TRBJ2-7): DVKVTQSSRYLVKRTGEKVFLECVQDMDHENMFWYRQDPGLGLRLIYFSYDVKMKEKGDIPEGYSVSREKKERFSLILESASTNQTSMYLCASGGGSSYEQYFGPGTRLTVT.

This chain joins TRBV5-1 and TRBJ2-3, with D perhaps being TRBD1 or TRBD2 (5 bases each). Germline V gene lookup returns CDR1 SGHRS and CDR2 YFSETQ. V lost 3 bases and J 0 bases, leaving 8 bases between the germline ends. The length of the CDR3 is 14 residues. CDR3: CASSYGDSTDTQYF. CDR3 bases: TGCGCCAGCAGCTACGGGGACAGCACAGATACGCAGTATTTT.

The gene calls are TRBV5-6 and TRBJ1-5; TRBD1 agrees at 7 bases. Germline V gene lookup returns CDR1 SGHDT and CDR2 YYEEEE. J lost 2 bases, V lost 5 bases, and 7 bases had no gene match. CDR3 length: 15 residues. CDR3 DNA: TGTGCCAGCAGATATCACAGGGGTGGCAATCAGCCCCAGCATTTT. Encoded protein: CASRYHRGGNQPQHF.

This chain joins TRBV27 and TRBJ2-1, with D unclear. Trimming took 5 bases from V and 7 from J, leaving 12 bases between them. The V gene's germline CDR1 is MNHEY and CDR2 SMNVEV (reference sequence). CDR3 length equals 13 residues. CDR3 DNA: TGTGCCAGCAGTCATCAACCTCAAAATGAGCAGTTCTTC. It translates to CASSHQPQNEQFF.

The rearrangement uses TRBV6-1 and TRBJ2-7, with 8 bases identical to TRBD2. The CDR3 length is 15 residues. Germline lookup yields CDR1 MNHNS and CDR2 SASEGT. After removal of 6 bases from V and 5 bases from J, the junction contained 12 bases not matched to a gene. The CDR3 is CASSSGGGARDEQYF. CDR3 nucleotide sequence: TGTGCCAGCAGCTCCGGGGGGGGCGCGAGGGACGAGCAGTACTTC.

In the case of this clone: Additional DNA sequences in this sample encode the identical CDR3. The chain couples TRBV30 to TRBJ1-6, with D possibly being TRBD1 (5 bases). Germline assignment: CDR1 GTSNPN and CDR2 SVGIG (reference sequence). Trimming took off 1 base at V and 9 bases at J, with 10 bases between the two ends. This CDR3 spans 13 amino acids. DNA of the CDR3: TGTGCCTGGAGTGGGCAGGGAGCTTCACCCCTCCACTTT. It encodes CAWSGQGASPLHF.

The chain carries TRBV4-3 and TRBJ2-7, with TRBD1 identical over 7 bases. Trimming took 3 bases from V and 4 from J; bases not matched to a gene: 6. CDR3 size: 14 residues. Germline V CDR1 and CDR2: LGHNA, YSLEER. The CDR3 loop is CASSQIQGPYEQYF. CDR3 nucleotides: TGCGCCAGCAGCCAGATACAGGGGCCATACGAGCAGTACTTC.

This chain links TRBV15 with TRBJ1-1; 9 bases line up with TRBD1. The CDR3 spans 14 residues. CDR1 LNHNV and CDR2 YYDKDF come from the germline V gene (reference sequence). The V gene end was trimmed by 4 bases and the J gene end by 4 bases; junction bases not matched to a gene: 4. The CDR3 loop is CATSTGTGSTEAFF. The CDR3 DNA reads TGTGCCACCAGCACCGGGACAGGGAGCACTGAAGCTTTCTTT. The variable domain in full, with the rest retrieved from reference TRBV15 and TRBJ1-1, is DAMVIQNPRYQVTQFGKPVTLSCSQTLNHNVMYWYQQKSSQAPKLLFHYYDKDFNNEADTPDNFQSRRPNTSFCFLDIRSPGLGDTAMYLCATSTGTGSTEAFFGQGTRLTVV.